This TCR beta chain was retrieved from a study of cytomegalovirus exposure and HLA in healthy donors. Broader study findings: Later work found most CMV-associated TCR beta chains apparently HLA-restricted. Some TCR beta chains (more than 150 of them) were listed as cytomegalovirus-associated.

V dropped 4 bases and J dropped 5; count of bases not matched to a gene: 7. This CDR3 comprises 14 residues. Germline V gene sequence: CDR1 SNHLY, CDR2 FYNNEI. PCR amplification relied on 60 Vbeta primers (plus 13 Jbeta primers). This table comes from immunoSEQ multiplex PCR, and its TCRdb copy is limited to in-frame clones, with some not included. The sample has 95,000 to 150,000 clones, 60% to 85% seen once. On this clone: Its antigen is currently unknown.

The TCR comes from a man aged 30 to 45 in good health and CMV-seronegative. Sequenced sample: PBMCs. The chain couples TRBV2 to TRBJ2-5; 7 bases are a match to TRBD1. Here the CDR3 reads CASSARQGRETQYF. CDR3 nucleotide sequence: TGTGCCAGCAGTGCTAGACAGGGTAGGGAGACCCAGTACTTC.